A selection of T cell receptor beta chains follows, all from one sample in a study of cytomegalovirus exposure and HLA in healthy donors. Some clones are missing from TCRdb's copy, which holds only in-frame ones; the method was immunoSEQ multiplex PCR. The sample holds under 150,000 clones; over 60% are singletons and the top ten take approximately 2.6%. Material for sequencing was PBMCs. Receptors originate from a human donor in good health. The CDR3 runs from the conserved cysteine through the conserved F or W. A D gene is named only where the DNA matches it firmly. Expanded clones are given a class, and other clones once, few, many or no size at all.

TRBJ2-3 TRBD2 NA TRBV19 TGTGCCTCCTCCCCCACTAGCGGGGTTCGCACAGATACGCAGTATTTT CASSPTSGVRTDTQYF
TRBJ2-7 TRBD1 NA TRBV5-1 TGCGCCAGCAGCTTAGCGCAGGGGGCACGCGAGCAGTACTTC CASSLAQGAREQYF
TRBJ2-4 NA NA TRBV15 TGTGCCACCAGCAGAGATCGATTAGCGGTTCAGTACTTC CATSRDRLAVQYF
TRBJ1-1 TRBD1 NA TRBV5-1 TGCGCCAGCAGCTCACGGACAGGGGCGAACACTGAAGCTTTCTTT CASSSRTGANTEAFF
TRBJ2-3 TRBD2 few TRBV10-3 TGTGCCATGAGGAGCGGGGGGTCCACAGATACGCAGTATTTT CAMRSGGSTDTQYF
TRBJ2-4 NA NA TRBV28 TGTGCCAGCAGCCGCGGGCCGGCGCAAAACATTCAGTACTTC CASSRGPAQNIQYF
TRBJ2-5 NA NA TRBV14 TGTGCCAGCAGCCCGGCTAGCCGCCCACAAGAGACCCAGTACTTC CASSPASRPQETQYF
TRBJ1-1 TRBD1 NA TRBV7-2 TGTGCCAGCAGCTTACGCCGGACAGGTGAAGCTTTCTTT CASSLRRTGEAFF
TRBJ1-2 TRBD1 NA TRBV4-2 TGTGCCAGCAGCCAAGTTCCACAGGGGGCTTATGGCTACACCTTC CASSQVPQGAYGYTF
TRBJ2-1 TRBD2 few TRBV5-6 TGTGCCAGCAGCTTGGATCCGGGAGGGATTAATGAGCAGTTCTTC CASSLDPGGINEQFF
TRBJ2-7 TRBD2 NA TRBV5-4 TGTGCCAGCAGCTCAGGACTAGCGGACGAGCAGTACTTC CASSSGLADEQYF
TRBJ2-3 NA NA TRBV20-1 TGCAGTGCCGGTGAAAATACGCAGTATTTT CSAGENTQYF
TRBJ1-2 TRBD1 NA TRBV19 TGTGCCAGTAACACAGTCAGGAGGGGACAGGGACCCTATGGCTACACCTTC CASNTVRRGQGPYGYTF
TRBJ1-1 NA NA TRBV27 TGTGCCAGCAGGGAAAGGGCAGGGGAGGGGACTGAAGCTTTCTTT CASRERAGEGTEAFF
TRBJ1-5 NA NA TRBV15 TGTGCCACCAGCAGAGCCAGGGATAGCAATCAGCCCCAGCATTTT CATSRARDSNQPQHF
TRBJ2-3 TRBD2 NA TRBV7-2 TGTGCCAGCAGCTCCCCTGGGAGGGTAGATACGCAGTATTTT CASSSPGRVDTQYF
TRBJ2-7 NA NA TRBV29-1 TGCAGCGTTGAGGGCAGGGCCACCTACGAGCAGTACTTC CSVEGRATYEQYF
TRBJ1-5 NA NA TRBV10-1 TGCGCCAGCAGTGAGTCAACCCGGGTGGGGGGGCGTAGTCAGCCCCAGCATTTT CASSESTRVGGRSQPQHF
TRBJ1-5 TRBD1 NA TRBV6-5 TGTGCCAGCAGTCCCGGGACAGGAGGCAATCAGCCCCAGCATTTT CASSPGTGGNQPQHF
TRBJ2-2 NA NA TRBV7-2 TGTGCCAGCAGCCGGGACACCAAGAGCGGGGAGCTGTTTTTT CASSRDTKSGELFF
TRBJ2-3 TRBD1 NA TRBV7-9 TGTGCCAGCAGCTTAAACAGGGGGCCAGATACGCAGTATTTT CASSLNRGPDTQYF
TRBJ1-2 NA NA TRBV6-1 TGTGCCAGCAGTGAAGGGGGGGTTGTCTATGGCTACACCTTC CASSEGGVVYGYTF
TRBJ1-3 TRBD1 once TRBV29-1 TGCAGCGTTGGTCTAGGGACAGCCTCTGGAAACACCATATATTTT CSVGLGTASGNTIYF
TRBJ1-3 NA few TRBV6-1 TGTGCCAGCAGTGAACGGGGCTCTGGAAACACCATATATTTT CASSERGSGNTIYF
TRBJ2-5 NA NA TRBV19 TGTGCCAGTAGTATTGCCTATTTCCAAGAGACCCAGTACTTC CASSIAYFQETQYF
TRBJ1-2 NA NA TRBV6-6 TGTGCCAGCAGCCCACCGGGGGGCCGATGGGGCTACACCTTC CASSPPGGRWGYTF
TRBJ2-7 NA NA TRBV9 TGTGCCAGCAGCGGGGCCCGGGGAACCTACGAGCAGTACTTC CASSGARGTYEQYF
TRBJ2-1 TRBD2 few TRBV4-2 TGTGCCAGCAGTGGAACCGGGAGGTCAAGCTCCTACAATGAGCAGTTCTTC CASSGTGRSSSYNEQFF
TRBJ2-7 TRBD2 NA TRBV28 TGTGCCAGCACCTTTGGACTAGCGGGAGCCGAGCAGTACTTC CASTFGLAGAEQYF
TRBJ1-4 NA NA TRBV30 TGTGCTATTACCGGGGGGGTTAGGGAAAAACTGTTTTTT CAITGGVREKLFF
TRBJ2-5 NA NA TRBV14 TGTGCCAGCAGCCACAAACTAGTTACTCTGGAGACCCAGTACTTC CASSHKLVTLETQYF
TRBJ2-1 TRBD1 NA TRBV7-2 TGTGCCAGCAGCCTAGTCGGGACAGGGATGAATGAGCAGTTCTTC CASSLVGTGMNEQFF
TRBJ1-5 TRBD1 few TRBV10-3 TGTGCCGCAAGACAGGGGGGCAATCAGCCCCAGCATTTT CAARQGGNQPQHF
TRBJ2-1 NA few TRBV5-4 TGTGCCAGCAGCCCTACAGGGACCCGCTCCTACAATGAGCAGTTCTTC CASSPTGTRSYNEQFF
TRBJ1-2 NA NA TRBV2 TGTGCCAGCAGGAACGTGGGCGGGAACTTC CASRNVGGNF
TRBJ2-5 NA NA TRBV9 TGTGCCAGCAGCGCACCGGGGGGCGGAGGAGAGACCCAGTACTTC CASSAPGGGGETQYF
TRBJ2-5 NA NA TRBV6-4 TGTGCCAGCAGCCAGAGAGAGGCCCGGGAAGAAGAGACCCAGTACTTC CASSQREAREEETQYF
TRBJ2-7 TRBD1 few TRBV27 TGTGCCAGCAGCAACAGGGGACCTACCTACGAGCAGTACTTC CASSNRGPTYEQYF
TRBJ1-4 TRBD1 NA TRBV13 TGTGCCAGCAGACCAGGGGGCCGGAGGAAGAATGAAAAACTGTTTTTT CASRPGGRRKNEKLFF
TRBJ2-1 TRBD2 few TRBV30 TGTGCCTGGACTAGCGGGAGCGGGAGCTCCTACAATGAGCAGTTCTTC CAWTSGSGSSYNEQFF